The TCR beta chain under discussion was sequenced for a study of OX40 agonist ivuxolimab in advanced cancers. CDR3 length: 14 residues. With 3 bases removed from V and 6 bases from J, the gap between germline ends came to 12 bases. Germline V gene sequence: CDR1 SGHAT, CDR2 FQDESV (reference sequence). This clone was found once. Produced via immunoSEQ multiplex PCR; TCRdb's table is partial and in-frame only. The table lists some 98,000 clones, 85% to 95% of them singletons. The chain employs TRBV11-1 and TRBJ2-1; tentatively, D is TRBD1 or TRBD2 (5 bases each). The sequence was obtained from an adult with an advanced solid tumor such as melanoma, head and neck, liver or kidney cancer. Sequences were derived from CD4+ or CD8+ T cells sorted from blood, sampled in a trial of the OX40 agonist ivuxolimab. The CDR3 sequence is CASSFGTGPNEQFF. The CDR3, as DNA: TGTGCCAGCAGCTTCGGGACGGGCCCCAATGAGCAGTTCTTC. The whole variable domain, remainder taken from reference TRBV11-1 and TRBJ2-1, is EAEVAQSPRYKITEKSQAVAFWCDPISGHATLYWYRQILGQGPELLVQFQDESVVDDSQLPKDRFSAERLKGVDSTLKIQPAELGDSAMYLCASSFGTGPNEQFFGPGTRLTVL.